This record looks at one T cell receptor beta chain sequence and its context. Antigen unknown. The data originate from a study of response to subunit inactivated influenza vaccine. Findings and caveats of the study: Each seasonal influenza vaccination recruits few new T cells, the authors suggested.

TCRdb recomputed calls from the RT-PCR reads with MiXCR, one row per CDR3 protein. This table holds over 450,000 distinct CDR3 sequences, 10% to 15% found once. The V and J ends lost 4 bases and 2 bases, in that order; junction bases with no gene match: 20. The CDR3 spans 20 residues. From germline, CDR1 is DFQATT and CDR2 SNEGSKA (reference sequence). This TCR came from a man between 45 and 60 years old who received an inactivated influenza vaccine. The chain combines TRBV20-1 with TRBJ1-6, with 7 nucleotides matching TRBD1. The source was PBMCs from blood, collected 35 to 45 days after vaccination. In DNA form, the CDR3 reads TGCAGTGCTATAGGGGGCGGTGGGGGAGGGTTGAGCACCTATAATTCACCCCTCCACTTT. Translated, it gives CSAIGGGGGGLSTYNSPLHF.